This T cell receptor beta chain is drawn from a study of breast tumors, draining lymph nodes, adjacent tissues. Study results and limitations: Tumors had less TCR diversity than lymph nodes, more than nontumor tissue. The lymph node origin of tumor T cells was framed as consistent with a hypothesis, not demonstrated.

The lymph nodes were axillary draining lymph nodes from breast cancer patients. TCRdb redid the calling of the multiplex PCR reads with MiXCR, one entry per CDR3 protein. Of over 130,000 distinct CDR3 sequences listed, over 25% are singletons. A single count supports this clonotype. Its antigen is unknown. This CDR3 comprises 16 residues. Germline V gene sequence: CDR1 MNHNY, CDR2 SVGAGI (reference sequence). V lost 4 bases, J lost 6 bases, and 18 bases lay in between. The source material was axillary lymph node tissue. The chain carries TRBV6-6 and TRBJ2-2, with D perhaps TRBD1 or TRBD2 (5 bases each). The clonotype comes from a female donor with breast cancer. Some clones in this sample may be carry-over from other donors' samples. The CDR3 loop reads CASSLRPGPHAGELFF. The DNA for the CDR3 is TGTGCCAGCAGTTTAAGGCCGGGGCCTCACGCCGGGGAGCTGTTTTTT.